A selection of T cell receptor beta chains follows, all from one sample in a study of PD-1 blockade in classical Hodgkin lymphoma. This table comes from immunoSEQ multiplex PCR, and its TCRdb copy is limited to in-frame clones, with some not included. This sample yields about 9,900 clones, of which 90% to 95% are seen a single time; approximately 14% belongs to the top ten. Specimen: peripheral blood mononuclear cells (PBMCs), collected at baseline. Receptors were obtained from a human donor with classical Hodgkin lymphoma. CDR3s include the opening cysteine and the closing phenylalanine or tryptophan. A D gene is named only where the DNA matches it firmly. Not every row has a clone size; where given, it reads once, few, many or a size class.

TRBJ1-1 | . | TRBV20-1 | . | CSGTVNTEAFF | TGCAGTGGGACGGTGAACACTGAAGCTTTCTTT
TRBJ2-1 | . | TRBV2 | . | CASMVAAFSYNEQFF | TGTGCCAGCATGGTAGCGGCATTTTCCTACAATGAGCAGTTCTTC
TRBJ2-7 | . | TRBV15 | TRBD2 | CATSSGEGGGEQYF | TGTGCCACCAGCAGTGGGGAGGGAGGAGGAGAGCAGTACTTC
TRBJ1-5 | once | TRBV6-5 | . | CASGRARADQPQHF | TGTGCCAGCGGTAGGGCCAGGGCGGATCAGCCCCAGCATTTT
TRBJ2-7 | . | TRBV5-3 | TRBD2 | CARSFSGLAGGPGYEQYF | TGTGCCAGAAGCTTTTCCGGACTAGCGGGAGGGCCAGGGTACGAGCAGTACTTC
TRBJ2-1 | . | TRBV5-1 | . | CASSLTGDGSEQFF | TGCGCCAGCAGCTTAACGGGAGACGGCAGTGAGCAGTTCTTC
TRBJ1-1 | . | TRBV5-1 | . | CASSFIAPTNTEAFF | TGCGCCAGCAGCTTCATTGCGCCTACGAACACTGAAGCTTTCTTT
TRBJ2-6 | . | TRBV7-2 | . | CASSLAGYSGANVLTF | TGTGCCAGCAGCTTAGCGGGTTACTCTGGGGCCAACGTCCTGACTTTC
TRBJ1-1 | . | TRBV11-2 | . | CASSLSRRPNTEAFF | TGTGCCAGCAGCTTATCTAGGAGGCCAAACACTGAAGCTTTCTTT
TRBJ1-1 | large | TRBV4-1 | . | CASSQDAPGNTEAFF | TGCGCCAGCAGCCAAGATGCGCCCGGGAACACTGAAGCTTTCTTT
TRBJ2-1 | . | TRBV6-5 | . | CASSYSNRGYNEQFF | TGTGCCAGCAGTTACTCGAATAGGGGGTACAATGAGCAGTTCTTC
TRBJ2-1 | . | TRBV10-2 | . | CASREVDNEQFF | TGCGCCAGCAGGGAGGTGGACAATGAGCAGTTCTTC
TRBJ2-2 | once | TRBV28 | . | CASSLILGPFTGELFF | TGTGCCAGCAGTTTAATTTTAGGGCCGTTCACCGGGGAGCTGTTTTTT
TRBJ2-1 | . | TRBV5-8 | TRBD1 | CASSQGDRPSYNEQFF | TGTGCCAGCAGCCAGGGGGACAGGCCCTCCTACAATGAGCAGTTCTTC
TRBJ2-3 | . | TRBV19 | TRBD2 | CASSILAGVADTQYF | TGTGCCAGTAGTATTCTAGCGGGAGTAGCAGATACGCAGTATTTT
TRBJ1-1 | few | TRBV5-6 | . | CASSSGSGGAFF | TGTGCCAGCAGCTCCGGATCCGGGGGAGCTTTCTTT
TRBJ2-7 | . | TRBV7-3 | . | CASSPNQGNGEQYF | TGTGCCAGCAGCCCTAACCAGGGTAATGGGGAGCAGTACTTC